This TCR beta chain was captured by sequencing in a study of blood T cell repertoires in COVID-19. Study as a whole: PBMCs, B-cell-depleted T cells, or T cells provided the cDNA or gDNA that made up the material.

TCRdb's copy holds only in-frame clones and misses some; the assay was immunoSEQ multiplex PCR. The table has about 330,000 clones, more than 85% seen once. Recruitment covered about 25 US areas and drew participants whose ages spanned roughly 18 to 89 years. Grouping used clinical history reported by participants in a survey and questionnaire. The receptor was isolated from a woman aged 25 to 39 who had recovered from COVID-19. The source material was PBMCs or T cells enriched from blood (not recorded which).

The CDR3 DNA follows: TGTGCCAGCACTTTGAGGGGGGGCCGGGAGACCCAGTACTTC. Protein product: CASTLRGGRETQYF. The V gene is TRBV11-2, the J gene TRBJ2-5, with D perhaps matching TRBD2 (7 bases). Germline CDR1 and CDR2: SGHAT and FQNNGV. Trimming left V 7 bases short and J 5 bases short, with 17 bases between. This CDR3 spans 14 amino acids.